The TCR beta chain described here comes from a study of CD8 T cells in ankylosing spondylitis. This clonotype came up many times. Its antigen is as yet unknown. Study outcomes and limitations: Significant enrichment of disease-linked clones was reportedly seen in matched ankylosing spondylitis synovial fluid. Blood of patients with ankylosing spondylitis appeared to be characterized by a TCR beta motif of eight highly homologous variants.

TCRdb re-called the 5' RACE reads through MiXCR, storing one row per CDR3 protein. The repertoire has 130,000 or so distinct CDR3 sequences, about 6.4% of them found once; the top ten carry less than 15%. With 0 bases clipped from V and 8 bases from J, the junction kept 6 bases outside the gene matches. Germline V gives CDR1 SQVTM, CDR2 ANQGSEA. The CDR3 totals 13 residues. The sample taken for sequencing was blood, either unsorted or a sorted T cell fraction (not recorded which). The genes are TRBV29-1 and TRBJ1-2, with 7 bases identical to TRBD1. The sequence was obtained from a male donor with ankylosing spondylitis or in good health (not recorded which). CDR3 bases: TGCAGCGTTGAAGATAGCCAGGGGGGCGGCTACACCTTC. Its protein product is CSVEDSQGGGYTF.